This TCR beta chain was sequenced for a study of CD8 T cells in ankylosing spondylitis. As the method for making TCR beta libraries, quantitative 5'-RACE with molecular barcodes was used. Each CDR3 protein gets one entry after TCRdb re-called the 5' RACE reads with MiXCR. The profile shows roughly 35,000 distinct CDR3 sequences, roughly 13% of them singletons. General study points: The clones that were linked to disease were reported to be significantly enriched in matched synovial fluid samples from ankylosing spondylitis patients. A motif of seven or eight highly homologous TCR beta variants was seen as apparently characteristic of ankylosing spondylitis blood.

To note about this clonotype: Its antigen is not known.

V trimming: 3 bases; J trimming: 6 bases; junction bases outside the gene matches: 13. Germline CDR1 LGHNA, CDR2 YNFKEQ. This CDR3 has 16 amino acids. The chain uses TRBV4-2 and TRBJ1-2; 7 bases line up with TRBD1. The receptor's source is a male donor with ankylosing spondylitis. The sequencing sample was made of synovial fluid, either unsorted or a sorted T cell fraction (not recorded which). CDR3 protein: CASSQERGGTANGYTF. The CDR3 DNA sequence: TGTGCCAGCAGCCAGGAGAGAGGGGGCACTGCGAATGGCTACACCTTC.